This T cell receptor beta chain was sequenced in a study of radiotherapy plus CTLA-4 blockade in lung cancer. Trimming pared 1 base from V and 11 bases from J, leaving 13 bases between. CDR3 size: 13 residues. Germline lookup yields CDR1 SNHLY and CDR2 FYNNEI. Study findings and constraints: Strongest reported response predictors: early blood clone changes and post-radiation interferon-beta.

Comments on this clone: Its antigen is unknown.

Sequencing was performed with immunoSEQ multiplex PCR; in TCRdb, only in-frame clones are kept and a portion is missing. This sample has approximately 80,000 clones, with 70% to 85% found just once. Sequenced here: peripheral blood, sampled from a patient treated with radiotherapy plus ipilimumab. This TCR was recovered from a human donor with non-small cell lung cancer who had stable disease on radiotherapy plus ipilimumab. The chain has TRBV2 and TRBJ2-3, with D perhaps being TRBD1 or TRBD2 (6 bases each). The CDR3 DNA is TGTGCCAGCAGTGAAGGACTAGGGGGGAAGCAGTATTTT. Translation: CASSEGLGGKQYF.